This entry is about one T cell receptor (beta chain). Its antigen is still unknown. The data were obtained in a study of early T cells in non-severe SARS-CoV-2 infection. On the study more broadly: Chains were unpaired, as sequencing was done on bulk RNA from unsorted whole blood. Overall study findings and caveats: Matching results from VDJdb favored anti-spike CD8 responses, leaving private and CD4 specificities undetected.

The TCR library protocol attached unique molecular identifiers to the individual cDNA molecules. TCRdb redid the calling of the 5' RACE reads with MiXCR, one entry per CDR3 protein. The table records about 66,000 distinct CDR3 sequences, approximately 13% of them present only once. Between the trimmed V and J ends, which lost 3 bases and 4 bases, there was a span of 9 bases. This CDR3 has 13 amino acids. Germline lookup yields CDR1 KGHSH and CDR2 LQKENI. The chain combines TRBV18 with TRBJ1-2, with TRBD1 as a possible D gene (5 bases). Specimen: whole blood. The clonotype originates from an adult who was a healthcare worker with PCR-confirmed SARS-CoV-2 infection or an uninfected control (not recorded which). CDR3 bases: TGTGCCAGCTCACCCGACAGAACCTATGGCTACACCTTC. It yields the protein CASSPDRTYGYTF.